Sequencing of this T cell receptor (beta chain) was carried out in a study of identical twins. Study-wide points: Zero-insertion results could be subject to partial confounding by invariant MAIT and iNKT cells. Memory repertoires lacked the insertion deficit that abundant cord blood beta clonotypes showed.

Each CDR3 protein gets one entry after TCRdb re-called the 5' RACE reads with MiXCR. In the table there are 400,000 to 650,000 distinct CDR3 sequences, less than 25% of which are singletons. This clonotype has just a few counts. Its antigen is unidentified. CDR3 length: 14 residues. The V gene lost 2 bases and the J gene lost 3 bases, with 14 bases spanning the gap. Germline lookup yields CDR1 DFQATT and CDR2 SNEGSKA (reference sequence). In addition, the sample was reused for a study of T cells expressing NK-cell markers. This second report adds: Repertoire data for TCR beta were derived from sorted T cells (CD3+CD56+NKG2C+, CD3+CD56+NKG2C- and CD3+CD56-NKG2C+). Dominant NKG2C+ clonotypes were found to form roughly 1.0-7.5% of CD8+ T cells in six donors.

The TCR comes from a woman between 18 and 30 years old in good health. The sequenced sample consisted of CD4+ T cells sorted from blood. The V and J genes are TRBV20-1 and TRBJ2-7; D possibly corresponds to TRBD2 (5 bases). In DNA form, the CDR3 reads TGCAGTGCTAGAAGAGGGTCAAATGACTACGAGCAGTACTTC. It is translated as CSARRGSNDYEQYF.